This record covers a single T cell receptor beta chain. The data were obtained in a study of control samples from healthy donors and cancer patients. Some clones are missing from TCRdb's copy, which holds only in-frame ones; the method was immunoSEQ multiplex PCR. The sample contains some 130,000 clones, more than 80% of which appear only once. CDR1 is MNHEY and CDR2 is SVGAGI in the germline V gene. Deletions cut 4 bases from V and 0 bases from J, with 12 bases between. The CDR3 is 15 residues long. The chain couples TRBV6-5 to TRBJ1-1; D remains unclear. The receptor was derived from a man between 35 and 55 years old in good health. Sequenced: blood. The CDR3 protein is CASSSLGHLNTEAFF. CDR3 nucleotides: TGTGCCAGCAGTTCGCTGGGCCACTTGAACACTGAAGCTTTCTTT.